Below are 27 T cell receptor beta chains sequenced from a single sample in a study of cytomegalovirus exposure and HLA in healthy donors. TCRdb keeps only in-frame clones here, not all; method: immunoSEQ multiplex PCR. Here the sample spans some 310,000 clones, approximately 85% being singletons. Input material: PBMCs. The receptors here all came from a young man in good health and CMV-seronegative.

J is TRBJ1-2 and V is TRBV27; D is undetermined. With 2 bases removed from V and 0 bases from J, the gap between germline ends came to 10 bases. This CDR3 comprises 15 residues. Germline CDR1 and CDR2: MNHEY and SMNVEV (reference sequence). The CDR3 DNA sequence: TGTGCCAGCAGTTTAGGGTGGGGAGCTAACTATGGCTACACCTTC. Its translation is CASSLGWGANYGYTF.

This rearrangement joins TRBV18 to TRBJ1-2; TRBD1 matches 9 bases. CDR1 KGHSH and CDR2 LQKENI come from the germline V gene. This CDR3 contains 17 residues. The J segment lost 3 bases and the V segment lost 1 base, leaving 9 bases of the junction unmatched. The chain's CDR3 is CASSPRTGGRGDYGYTF. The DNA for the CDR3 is TGTGCCAGCTCACCACGCACAGGGGGCAGAGGGGACTATGGCTACACCTTC.

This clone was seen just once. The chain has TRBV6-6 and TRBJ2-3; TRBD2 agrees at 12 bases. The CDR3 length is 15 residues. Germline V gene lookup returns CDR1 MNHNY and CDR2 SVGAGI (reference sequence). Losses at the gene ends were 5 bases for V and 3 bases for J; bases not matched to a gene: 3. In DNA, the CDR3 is TGTGCCAGCAGTATACTAGCGGGGGGTACAGATACGCAGTATTTT. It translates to CASSILAGGTDTQYF.

Written as DNA, the CDR3 is TGTGCCAGCAGTCGGGACTCCGAGGAGACCCAGTACTTC. Translating gives CASSRDSEETQYF. The J gene is TRBJ2-5, the V gene TRBV6-6, with D possibly matching TRBD2 (6 bases). Between the trimmed V and J ends, which lost 5 bases and 5 bases, there was a span of 12 bases. This CDR3 spans 13 amino acids. Germline values: CDR1 MNHNY, CDR2 SVGAGI (reference sequence).

CDR3 region: CASQGRDTGELFF. The CDR3 coding sequence is TGTGCCAGCCAGGGGAGGGACACCGGGGAGCTGTTTTTT. The chain is built from TRBV5-4 and TRBJ2-2, with a possible D match to TRBD2 (7 bases). Germline CDR1 reads SGHNT; CDR2 reads YYREEE (reference sequence). This CDR3 spans 13 amino acids. V was cut by 7 bases and J by 3 bases, with 10 bases left in between.

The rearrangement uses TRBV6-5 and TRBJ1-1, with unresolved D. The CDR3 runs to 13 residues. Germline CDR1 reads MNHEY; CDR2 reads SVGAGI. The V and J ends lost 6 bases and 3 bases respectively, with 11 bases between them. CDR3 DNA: TGTGCCAGCAGCCGCTCTTGGCACACTGAAGCTTTCTTT. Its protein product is CASSRSWHTEAFF.

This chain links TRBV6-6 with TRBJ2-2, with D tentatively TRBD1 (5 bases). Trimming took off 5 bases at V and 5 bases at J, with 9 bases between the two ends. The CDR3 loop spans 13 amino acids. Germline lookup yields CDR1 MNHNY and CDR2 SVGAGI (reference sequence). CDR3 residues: CASSASGTGELFF. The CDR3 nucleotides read TGTGCCAGCAGTGCATCAGGGACCGGGGAGCTGTTTTTT.

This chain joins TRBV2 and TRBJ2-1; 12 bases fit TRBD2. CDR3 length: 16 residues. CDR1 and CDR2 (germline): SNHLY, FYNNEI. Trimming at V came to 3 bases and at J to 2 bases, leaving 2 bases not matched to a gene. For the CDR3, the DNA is TGTGCCAGCAGTGAGGCTAGCGGGGGGGCCTACAATGAGCAGTTCTTC. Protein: CASSEASGGAYNEQFF. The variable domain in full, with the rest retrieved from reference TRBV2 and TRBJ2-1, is EPEVTQTPSHQVTQMGQEVILRCVPISNHLYFYWYRQILGQKVEFLVSFYNNEISEKSEIFDDQFSVERPDGSNFTLKIRSTKLEDSAMYFCASSEASGGAYNEQFFGPGTRLTVL.

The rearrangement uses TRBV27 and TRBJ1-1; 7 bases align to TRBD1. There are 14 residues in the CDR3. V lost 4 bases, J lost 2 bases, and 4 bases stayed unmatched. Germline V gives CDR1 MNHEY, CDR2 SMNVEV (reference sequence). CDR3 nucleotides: TGTGCCAGCAGTTGGGACAGCGTCAACACTGAAGCTTTCTTT. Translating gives CASSWDSVNTEAFF.

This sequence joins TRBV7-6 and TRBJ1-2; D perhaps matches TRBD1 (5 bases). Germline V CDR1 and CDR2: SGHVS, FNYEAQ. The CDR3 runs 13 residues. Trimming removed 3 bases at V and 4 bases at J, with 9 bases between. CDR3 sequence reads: CASSFQGAYGYTF. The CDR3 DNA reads TGTGCCAGCAGCTTTCAGGGTGCCTATGGCTACACCTTC.

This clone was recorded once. Here the CDR3 reads CASSLKGTGNQETQYF. DNA of the CDR3: TGTGCCAGCTCCCTAAAGGGGACAGGGAACCAAGAGACCCAGTACTTC. V gene TRBV18 combines with J gene TRBJ2-5; 9 nucleotides line up with TRBD1. CDR3 size: 16 residues. Germline CDR1 reads KGHSH; CDR2 reads LQKENI. V shed 6 bases and J 0 bases; nucleotides not matched to a gene: 8.

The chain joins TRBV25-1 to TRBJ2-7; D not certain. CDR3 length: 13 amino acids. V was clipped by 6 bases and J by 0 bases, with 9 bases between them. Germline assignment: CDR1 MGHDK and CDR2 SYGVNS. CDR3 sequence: CASRVPGSYEQYF. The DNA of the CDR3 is TGTGCCAGCAGGGTCCCGGGCTCCTACGAGCAGTACTTC.

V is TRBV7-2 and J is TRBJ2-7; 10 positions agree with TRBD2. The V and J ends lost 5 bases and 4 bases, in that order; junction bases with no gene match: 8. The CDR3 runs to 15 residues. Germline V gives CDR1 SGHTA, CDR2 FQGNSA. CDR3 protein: CASSASGGAVYEQYF. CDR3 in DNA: TGTGCCAGCAGCGCAAGCGGGGGGGCCGTATACGAGCAGTACTTC.

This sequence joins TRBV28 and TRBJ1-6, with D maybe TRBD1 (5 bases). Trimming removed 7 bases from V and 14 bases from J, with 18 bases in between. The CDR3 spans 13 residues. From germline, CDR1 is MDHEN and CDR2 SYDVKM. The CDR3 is CASTPRQPPALHF. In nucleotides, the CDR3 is TGTGCCAGCACCCCAAGACAGCCTCCAGCCCTCCACTTT.

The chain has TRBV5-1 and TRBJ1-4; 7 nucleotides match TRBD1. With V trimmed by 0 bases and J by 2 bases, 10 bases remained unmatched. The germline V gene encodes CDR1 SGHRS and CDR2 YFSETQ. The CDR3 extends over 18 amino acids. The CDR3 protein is CASSLARYRGTTNEKLFF. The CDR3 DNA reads TGCGCCAGCAGCTTGGCCAGATACAGGGGTACGACTAATGAAAAACTGTTTTTT.

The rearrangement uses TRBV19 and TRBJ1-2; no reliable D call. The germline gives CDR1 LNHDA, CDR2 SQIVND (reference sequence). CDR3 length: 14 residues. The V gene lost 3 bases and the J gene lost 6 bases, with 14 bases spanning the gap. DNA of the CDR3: TGTGCCAGTAGTATGTCAGGAACCACGAATGGCTACACCTTC. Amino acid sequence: CASSMSGTTNGYTF. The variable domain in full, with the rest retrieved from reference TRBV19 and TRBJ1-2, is DGGITQSPKYLFRKEGQNVTLSCEQNLNHDAMYWYRQDPGQGLRLIYYSQIVNDFQKGDIAEGYSVSREKKESFPLTVTSAQKNPTAFYLCASSMSGTTNGYTFGSGTRLTVV.

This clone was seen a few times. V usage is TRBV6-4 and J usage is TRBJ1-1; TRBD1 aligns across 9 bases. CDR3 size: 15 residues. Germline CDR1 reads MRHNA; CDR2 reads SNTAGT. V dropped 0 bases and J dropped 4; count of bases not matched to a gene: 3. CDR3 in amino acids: CASSDSNRGPTEAFF. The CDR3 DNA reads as TGTGCCAGCAGTGACTCGAACAGGGGGCCCACTGAAGCTTTCTTT.

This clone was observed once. DNA for the CDR3: TGTGCCAGCAGCTTGGGGGACAGGGGTCACGAGCAGTACTTC. Residues: CASSLGDRGHEQYF. The V and J genes are TRBV5-6 and TRBJ2-7; 10 bases fit TRBD1. V lost 0 bases, J lost 5 bases, and 2 bases stayed unmatched. Per the germline V gene, CDR1 is SGHDT and CDR2 is YYEEEE. CDR3 length equals 14 residues.

The CDR3 nucleotides read TGTGCCAGCGCACGAGACACAACTAACTATGGCTACACCTTC. Translating it yields CASARDTTNYGYTF. The chain carries TRBV18 and TRBJ1-2; D is ambiguous. CDR1 and CDR2 (germline): KGHSH, LQKENI. The CDR3 loop spans 14 amino acids. V was pared by 8 bases and J by 0 bases, with 13 bases between. The full variable domain, in which reference TRBV18 and TRBJ1-2 provide the parts outside the CDR3, is NAGVMQNPRHLVRRRGQEARLRCSPMKGHSHVYWYRQLPEEGLKFMVYLQKENIIDESGMPKERFSAEFPKEGPSILRIQQVVRGDSAAYFCASARDTTNYGYTFGSGTRLTVV.

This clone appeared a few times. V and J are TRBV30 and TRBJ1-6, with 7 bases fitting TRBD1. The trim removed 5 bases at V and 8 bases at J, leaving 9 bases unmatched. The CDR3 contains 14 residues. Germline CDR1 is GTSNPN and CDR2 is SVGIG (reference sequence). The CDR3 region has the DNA TGTGCCTGGGGCCCGAGGGGGCGCGATTCACCCCTCCACTTT. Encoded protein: CAWGPRGRDSPLHF. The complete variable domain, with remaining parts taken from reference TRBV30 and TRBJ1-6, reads SQTIHQWPATLVQPVGSPLSLECTVEGTSNPNLYWYRQAAGRGLQLLFYSVGIGQISSEVPQNLSASRPQDRQFILSSKKLLLSDSGFYLCAWGPRGRDSPLHFGNGTRLTVT.

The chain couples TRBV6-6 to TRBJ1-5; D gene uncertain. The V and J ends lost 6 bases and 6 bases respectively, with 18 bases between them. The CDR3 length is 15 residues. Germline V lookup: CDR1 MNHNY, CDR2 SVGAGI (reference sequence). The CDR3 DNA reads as TGTGCCAGCAGCCCATCGAACTCCCGGGGTCAGCCCCAGCATTTT. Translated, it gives CASSPSNSRGQPQHF.

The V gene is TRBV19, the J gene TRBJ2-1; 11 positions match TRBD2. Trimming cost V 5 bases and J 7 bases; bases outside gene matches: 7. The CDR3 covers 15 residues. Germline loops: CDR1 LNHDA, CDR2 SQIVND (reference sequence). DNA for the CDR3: TGTGCCAGTAGTCCCCTAGCGGGGGGACGGAATGAGCAGTTCTTC. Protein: CASSPLAGGRNEQFF.

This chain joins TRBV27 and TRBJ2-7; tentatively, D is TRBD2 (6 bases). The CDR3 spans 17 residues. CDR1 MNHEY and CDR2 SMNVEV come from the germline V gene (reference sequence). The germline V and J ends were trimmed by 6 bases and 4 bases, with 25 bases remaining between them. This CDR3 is CASRPMAGPRGGYEQYF. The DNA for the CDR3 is TGTGCCAGCAGACCTATGGCGGGGCCCCGTGGGGGTTACGAGCAGTACTTC.

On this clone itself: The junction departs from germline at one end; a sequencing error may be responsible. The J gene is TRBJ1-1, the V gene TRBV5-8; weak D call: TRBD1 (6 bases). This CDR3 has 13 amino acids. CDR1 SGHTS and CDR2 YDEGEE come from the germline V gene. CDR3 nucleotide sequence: TGTGCCAGCTACCAAAGGGGGAACCCTGAAGCTTTCTTT. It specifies CASYQRGNPEAFF.

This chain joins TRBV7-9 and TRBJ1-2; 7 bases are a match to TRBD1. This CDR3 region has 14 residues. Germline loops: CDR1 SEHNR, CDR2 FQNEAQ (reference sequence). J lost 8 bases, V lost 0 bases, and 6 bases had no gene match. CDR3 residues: CASSLAGGAEGYTF. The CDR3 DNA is TGTGCCAGCAGCTTAGCAGGGGGCGCTGAGGGCTACACCTTC.

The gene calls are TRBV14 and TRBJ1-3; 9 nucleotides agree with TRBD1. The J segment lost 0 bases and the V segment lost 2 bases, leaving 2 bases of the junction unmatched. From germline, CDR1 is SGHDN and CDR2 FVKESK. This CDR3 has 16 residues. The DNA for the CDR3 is TGTGCCAGCAGCCAAACAGGGGGCTACTCTGGAAACACCATATATTTT. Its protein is CASSQTGGYSGNTIYF.

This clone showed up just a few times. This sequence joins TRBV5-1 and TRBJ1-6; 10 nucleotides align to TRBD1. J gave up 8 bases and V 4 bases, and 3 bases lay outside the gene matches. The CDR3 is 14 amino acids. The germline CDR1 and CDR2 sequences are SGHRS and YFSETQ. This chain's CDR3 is CASSPGQGDSPLHF. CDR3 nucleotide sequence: TGCGCCAGCAGCCCCGGACAGGGGGATTCACCCCTCCACTTT.